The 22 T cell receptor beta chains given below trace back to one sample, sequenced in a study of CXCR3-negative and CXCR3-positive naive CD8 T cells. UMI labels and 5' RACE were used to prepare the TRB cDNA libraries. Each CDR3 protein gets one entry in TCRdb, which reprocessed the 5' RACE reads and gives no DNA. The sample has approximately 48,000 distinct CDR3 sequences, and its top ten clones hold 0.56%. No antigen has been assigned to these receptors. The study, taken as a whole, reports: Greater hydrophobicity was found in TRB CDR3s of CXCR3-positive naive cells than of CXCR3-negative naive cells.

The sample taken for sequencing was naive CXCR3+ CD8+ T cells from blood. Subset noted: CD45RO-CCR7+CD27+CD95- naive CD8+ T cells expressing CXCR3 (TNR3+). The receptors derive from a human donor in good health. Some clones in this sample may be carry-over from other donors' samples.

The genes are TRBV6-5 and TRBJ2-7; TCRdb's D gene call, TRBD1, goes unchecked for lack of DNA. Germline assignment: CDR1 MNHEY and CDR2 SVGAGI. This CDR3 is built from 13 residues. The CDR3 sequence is CASSYGGEYEQYF.

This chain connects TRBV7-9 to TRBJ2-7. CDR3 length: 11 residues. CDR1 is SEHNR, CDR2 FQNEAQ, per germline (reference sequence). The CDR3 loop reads CASSRWNEQYF.

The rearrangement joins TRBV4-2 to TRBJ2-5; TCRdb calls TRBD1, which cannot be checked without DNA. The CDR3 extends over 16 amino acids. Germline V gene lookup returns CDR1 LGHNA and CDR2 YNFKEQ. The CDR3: CASSQEDGGGEETQYF.

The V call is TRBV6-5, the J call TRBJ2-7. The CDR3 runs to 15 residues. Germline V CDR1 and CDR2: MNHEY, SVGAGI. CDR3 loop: CASSYSSSLFYEQYF.

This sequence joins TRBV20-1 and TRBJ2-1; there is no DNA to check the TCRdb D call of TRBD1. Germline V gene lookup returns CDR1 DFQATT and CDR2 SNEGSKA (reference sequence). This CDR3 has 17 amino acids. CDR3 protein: CSARDLRQPRSYNEQFF.

The CDR3 region is CASISVSYEQYF. The chain couples TRBV7-9 to TRBJ2-7. Per germline, CDR1 SEHNR and CDR2 FQNEAQ (reference sequence). CDR3 size: 12 residues.

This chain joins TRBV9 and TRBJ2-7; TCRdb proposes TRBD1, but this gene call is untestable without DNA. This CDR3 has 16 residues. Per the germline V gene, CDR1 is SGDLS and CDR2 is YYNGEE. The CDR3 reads CASSVGGGTGFGEQYF. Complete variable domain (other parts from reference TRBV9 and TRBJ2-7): DSGVTQTPKHLITATGQRVTLRCSPRSGDLSVYWYQQSLDQGLQFLIQYYNGEERAKGNILERFSAQQFPDLHSELNLSSLELGDSALYFCASSVGGGTGFGEQYFGPGTRLTVT.

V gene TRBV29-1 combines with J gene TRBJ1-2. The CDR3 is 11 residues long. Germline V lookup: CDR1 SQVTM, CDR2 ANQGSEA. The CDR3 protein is CSAQLYYGYTF.

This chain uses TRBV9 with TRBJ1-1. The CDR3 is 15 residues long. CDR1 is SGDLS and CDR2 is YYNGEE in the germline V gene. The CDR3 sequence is CASSPTSHVNTEAFF.

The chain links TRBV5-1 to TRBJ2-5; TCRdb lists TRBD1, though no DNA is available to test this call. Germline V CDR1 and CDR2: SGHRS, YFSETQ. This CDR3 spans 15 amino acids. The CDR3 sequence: CASSLERDKTETQYF.

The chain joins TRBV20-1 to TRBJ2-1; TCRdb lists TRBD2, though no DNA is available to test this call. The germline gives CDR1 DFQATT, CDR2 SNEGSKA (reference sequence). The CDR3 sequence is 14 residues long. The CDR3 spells CSATASGSYNEQFF.

CDR3 amino acids: CAISEAGDRQETQYF. The rearrangement links TRBV10-3 to TRBJ2-5; TCRdb calls TRBD2, which cannot be checked without DNA. The length of the CDR3 is 15 residues. CDR1 and CDR2 (germline): ENHRY, SYGVKD.

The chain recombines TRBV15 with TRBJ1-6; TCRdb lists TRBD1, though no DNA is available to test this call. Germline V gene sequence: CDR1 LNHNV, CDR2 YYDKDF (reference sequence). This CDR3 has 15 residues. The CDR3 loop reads CATSRDLGADSPLHF. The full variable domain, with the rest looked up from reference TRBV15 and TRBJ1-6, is DAMVIQNPRYQVTQFGKPVTLSCSQTLNHNVMYWYQQKSSQAPKLLFHYYDKDFNNEADTPDNFQSRRPNTSFCFLDIRSPGLGDTAMYLCATSRDLGADSPLHFGNGTRLTVT.

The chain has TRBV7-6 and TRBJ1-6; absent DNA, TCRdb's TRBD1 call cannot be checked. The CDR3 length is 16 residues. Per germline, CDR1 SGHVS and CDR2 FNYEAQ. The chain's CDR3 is CASSPTTGRFDSPLHF.

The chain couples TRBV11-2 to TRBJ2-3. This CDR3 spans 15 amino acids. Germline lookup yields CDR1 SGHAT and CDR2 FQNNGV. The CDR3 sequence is CASSLVPSSTDTQYF.

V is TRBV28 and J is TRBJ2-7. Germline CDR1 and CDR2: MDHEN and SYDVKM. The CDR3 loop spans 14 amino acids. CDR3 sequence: CASSFVGSSYEQYF.

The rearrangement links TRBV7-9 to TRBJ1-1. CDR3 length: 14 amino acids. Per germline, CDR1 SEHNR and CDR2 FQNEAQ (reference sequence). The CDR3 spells CASSAGYGNTEAFF. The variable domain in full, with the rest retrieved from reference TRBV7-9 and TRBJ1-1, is DTGVSQNPRHKITKRGQNVTFRCDPISEHNRLYWYRQTLGQGPEFLTYFQNEAQLEKSRLLSDRFSAERPKGSFSTLEIQRTEQGDSAMYLCASSAGYGNTEAFFGQGTRLTVV.

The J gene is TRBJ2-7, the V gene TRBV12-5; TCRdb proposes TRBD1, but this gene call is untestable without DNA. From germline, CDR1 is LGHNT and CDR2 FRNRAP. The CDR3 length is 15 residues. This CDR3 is CASGLPGQYGHEQYF.

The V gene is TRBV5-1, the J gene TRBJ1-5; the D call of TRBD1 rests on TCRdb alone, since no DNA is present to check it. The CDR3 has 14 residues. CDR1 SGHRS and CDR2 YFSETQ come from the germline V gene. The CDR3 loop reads CASSKGTENQPQHF. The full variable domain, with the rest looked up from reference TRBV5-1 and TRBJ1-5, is KAGVTQTPRYLIKTRGQQVTLSCSPISGHRSVSWYQQTPGQGLQFLFEYFSETQRNKGNFPGRFSGRQFSNSRSEMNVSTLELGDSALYLCASSKGTENQPQHFGDGTRLSIL.

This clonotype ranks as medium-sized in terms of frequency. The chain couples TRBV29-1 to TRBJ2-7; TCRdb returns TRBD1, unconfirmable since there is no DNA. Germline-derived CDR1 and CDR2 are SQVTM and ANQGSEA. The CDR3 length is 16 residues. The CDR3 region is CSVEALAGTGAYEQYF.

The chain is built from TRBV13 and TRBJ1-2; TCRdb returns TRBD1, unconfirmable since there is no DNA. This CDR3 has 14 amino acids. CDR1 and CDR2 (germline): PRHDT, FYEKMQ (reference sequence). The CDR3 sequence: CASSRDRGNYGYTF.

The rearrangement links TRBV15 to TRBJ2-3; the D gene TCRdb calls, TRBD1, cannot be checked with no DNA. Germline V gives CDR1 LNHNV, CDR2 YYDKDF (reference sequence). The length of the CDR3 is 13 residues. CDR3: CATSRRTSDTQYF. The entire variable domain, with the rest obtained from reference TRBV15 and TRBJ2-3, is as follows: DAMVIQNPRYQVTQFGKPVTLSCSQTLNHNVMYWYQQKSSQAPKLLFHYYDKDFNNEADTPDNFQSRRPNTSFCFLDIRSPGLGDTAMYLCATSRRTSDTQYFGPGTRLTVL.